Listed below are T cell receptor beta chains from one sample, sequenced in a study of cytomegalovirus exposure and HLA in healthy donors. The method was immunoSEQ multiplex PCR; TCRdb's version includes in-frame clones alone and lacks a portion of them. The data show approximately 180,000 clones, around 86% seen once. The sample was PBMCs. These receptors all stem from a young woman in good health and CMV-seronegative. The CDR3 runs from the conserved cysteine through the conserved F or W. D genes are given only for firm matches. Some rows mark clone size as missing; the rest say once, few, many or name a class of expanded clone.

j_call clone_size v_call d_call cdr3_nt cdr3_aa
TRBJ2-5 once TRBV9 TRBD2 TGTGCCAGCAGCTGGGGACTAGCGGGAGTGGGGGAGACCCAGTACTTC CASSWGLAGVGETQYF
TRBJ1-2 - TRBV28 - TGTGCCAGCAGTTTTTCCTTTCGGGGCTACACCTTC CASSFSFRGYTF
TRBJ2-7 - TRBV13 - TGTGCCAGCAGCTTAGGACTTAACGAGCAGTACTTC CASSLGLNEQYF
TRBJ2-7 - TRBV7-6 - TGTGCCAGCAGCTTAGGCCCCGCGGGCTACGAGCAGTACTTC CASSLGPAGYEQYF
TRBJ2-3 - TRBV5-1 - TGCGCCAGCAGCTTGGGACGGGGAACTAGCACAGATACGCAGTATTTT CASSLGRGTSTDTQYF
TRBJ2-1 - TRBV30 - TGTGCCTGGGGATGGGGACCCCGGGGGAATGAGCAGTTCTTC CAWGWGPRGNEQFF
TRBJ2-7 - TRBV5-6 - TGTGCCAGCAGCTTGGGCCTACCGAGACATTACGAGCAGTACTTC CASSLGLPRHYEQYF
TRBJ2-1 - TRBV9 TRBD2 TGTGCCAGCAGCCTGTGGCGGGGGGGCCAGAATGAGCAGTTCTTC CASSLWRGGQNEQFF
TRBJ2-7 - TRBV18 TRBD2 TGTGCCAGCTCACCGTCAAAGGGCGGGGGAGAGCAGTACTTC CASSPSKGGGEQYF
TRBJ2-3 - TRBV6-5 - TGTGCCAGCAGTTATGGTAGTCGAGATACGCAGTATTTT CASSYGSRDTQYF
TRBJ1-3 - TRBV7-3 - TGTGCCAGCAGCTTAGATCGGTACTCTGGAAACACCATATATTTT CASSLDRYSGNTIYF
TRBJ2-1 - TRBV13 - TGTGCCAGCAGCCCCCTCCGCGGCACCTACAATGAGCAGTTCTTC CASSPLRGTYNEQFF
TRBJ1-6 - TRBV30 - TGTGCCTGGGGGCAGAATAATTCACCCCTCCACTTT CAWGQNNSPLHF
TRBJ2-6 - TRBV12-5 TRBD1 TGTGCTAGTGGTTTCGGAGGGGGGACAGGTGATAGCTCTGGGGCCAACGTCCTGACTTTC CASGFGGGTGDSSGANVLTF
TRBJ1-2 - TRBV6-1 - TGTGCCAGCAGGGTGGGCGCTAACTATGGCTACACCTTC CASRVGANYGYTF
TRBJ1-2 many TRBV7-6 - TGTGCCAGCAGCCCCCTATCTATAACAGGGCAAGGGGGCTACACCTTC CASSPLSITGQGGYTF
TRBJ1-2 - TRBV15 TRBD1 TGTGCCGTCGGGGTTCTCCAGAACCGGGACAGAGACTACTATGGCTACACCTTC CAVGVLQNRDRDYYGYTF
TRBJ1-1 - TRBV18 TRBD1 TGTGCCAGCTCATCGGACAGGGGTATGAACACTGAAGCTTTCTTT CASSSDRGMNTEAFF
TRBJ2-3 - TRBV28 TRBD2 TGTGCCAGCAGTTTAAAAGCCCTAGCGGGAGCAGATACGCAGTATTTT CASSLKALAGADTQYF
TRBJ2-1 - TRBV7-8 TRBD2 TGTGCCAGCAGCCCCGGGAGCGGGACTTACAATGAGCAGTTCTTC CASSPGSGTYNEQFF
TRBJ2-1 - TRBV7-9 TRBD2 TGTGCCAGCAGCGGGACTAGCAGACACAATGAGCAGTTCTTC CASSGTSRHNEQFF
TRBJ1-4 - TRBV5-1 - TGCGCCAGCAGCTTGGAACCGCCGGGGGAAAAACTGTTTTTT CASSLEPPGEKLFF
TRBJ2-6 - TRBV5-4 TRBD1 TGTGCCAGCAGCTCAGGGGGCGCTGGGGCCAACGTCCTGACTTTC CASSSGGAGANVLTF
TRBJ1-2 - TRBV7-2 - TGTGCCAGCAGCTCCCCCGGACAGTCTTATGGGGGCTACACCTTC CASSSPGQSYGGYTF
TRBJ2-1 - TRBV5-1 - TGCGCCAGCAGCTTCTCTTCAGGGGCCCATAGCTCCTACAATGAGCAGTTCTTC CASSFSSGAHSSYNEQFF
TRBJ2-2 - TRBV12-5 TRBD1 TGTGCTAGTGGCCAACGACAGGGGGCGGTCACCGGGGAGCTGTTTTTT CASGQRQGAVTGELFF
TRBJ1-2 - TRBV28 - TGTGCCAGCAGTTTATGGGGACAAGGGACCGGCGGCTACACCTTC CASSLWGQGTGGYTF
TRBJ1-2 - TRBV29-1 - TGCAGCGTTGATGTAGGGGGCTATGGCTACACCTTC CSVDVGGYGYTF
TRBJ2-7 - TRBV7-9 TRBD1 TGTGCCAGCAGCTTAGCTCGGACAGGGCAAACGGGTGAGCAGTACTTC CASSLARTGQTGEQYF
TRBJ2-7 - TRBV7-6 TRBD2 TGTGCCAGCGGGACTAGCGGCTCCTACGAGCAGTACTTC CASGTSGSYEQYF
TRBJ1-1 few TRBV11-2 - TGTGCCAGCAGCTTAACCGGACAGTCCCATGGGGCCTTT CASSLTGQSHGAF
TRBJ1-1 once TRBV6-5 TRBD1 TGTGCCAGCAGTTACACAGGGGGGAACACTGAAGCTTTCTTT CASSYTGGNTEAFF
TRBJ2-7 - TRBV19 TRBD2 TGTGCCAGTAGTATAGGTGCTAGCGGGAGGATCAACGAGCAGTACTTC CASSIGASGRINEQYF
TRBJ2-3 - TRBV7-9 - TGTGCCAGCATCGGGATAGGCACAGATACGCAGTATTTT CASIGIGTDTQYF
TRBJ2-7 - TRBV5-6 - TGTGCCAGCAGCCCAAGACGGCGGGGGCTCTTAGCGGAGGAGCAGTACTTC CASSPRRRGLLAEEQYF
TRBJ2-3 - TRBV6-1 TRBD1 TGTGCCAGCAGTATTGACAGGGACGCCTCAGATACGCAGTATTTT CASSIDRDASDTQYF
TRBJ1-5 - TRBV12-1 - TGTGCCAGCAGCTTTATTTGCCGGACAGGGATCAATCAGCCCCAGCATTTT CASSFICRTGINQPQHF
TRBJ2-5 - TRBV4-1 - TGCGCCAGCAGCCAAGAGGGACTCTACGGTCAAGGGACCCAGTACTTC CASSQEGLYGQGTQYF
TRBJ2-2 - TRBV7-2 TRBD2 TGTGCCAGCAGCTCCACTAGCGGGTCGAACACCGGGGAGCTGTTTTTT CASSSTSGSNTGELFF
TRBJ2-7 - TRBV29-1 - TGCAGCGCTACCGATCTATCCTACGAGCAGTACTTC CSATDLSYEQYF
TRBJ2-7 few TRBV10-1 TRBD2 TGCGCCAGCAGTGATGTAGCGGGAGGCGAGCAGTACTTC CASSDVAGGEQYF
TRBJ2-7 - TRBV9 TRBD2 TGTGCCAGCAGCGTAGGACTAGCGACCGAGCAGTACTTC CASSVGLATEQYF
TRBJ2-2 - TRBV30 - TGTGCCTGGAGTCCCGTCCCCTTTTATTCCGCGAACACCGGGGAGCTGTTTTTT CAWSPVPFYSANTGELFF